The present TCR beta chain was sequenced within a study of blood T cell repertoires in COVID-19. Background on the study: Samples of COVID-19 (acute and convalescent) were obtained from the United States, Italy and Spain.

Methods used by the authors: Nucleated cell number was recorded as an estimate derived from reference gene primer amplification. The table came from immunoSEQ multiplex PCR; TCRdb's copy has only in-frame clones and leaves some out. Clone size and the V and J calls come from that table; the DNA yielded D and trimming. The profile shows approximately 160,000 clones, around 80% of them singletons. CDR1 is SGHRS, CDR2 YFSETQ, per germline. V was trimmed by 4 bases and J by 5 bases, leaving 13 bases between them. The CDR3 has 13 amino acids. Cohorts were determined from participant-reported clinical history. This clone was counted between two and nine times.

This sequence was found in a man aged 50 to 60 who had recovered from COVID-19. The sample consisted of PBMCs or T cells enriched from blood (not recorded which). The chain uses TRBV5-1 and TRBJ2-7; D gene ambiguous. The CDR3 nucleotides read TGCGCCAGCAGCCCAACTACGGTCCACGAGCAGTACTTC. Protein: CASSPTTVHEQYF.